The T cell receptor beta chain under discussion was sequenced for a study of shared clonotypes between healthy human individuals. The CDR3 length is 15 residues. Germline V CDR1 and CDR2: SQVTM, ANQGSEA. J gave up 5 bases and V 5 bases, and 10 bases lay outside the gene matches. Positive CCR7 selection of CD45RO-negative cells yielded the naive CD8 cells, and terminally differentiated effector memory CD45RA+ cells were excluded. Researchers ran the assay at a deep level. The table came from immunoSEQ multiplex PCR; TCRdb's copy has only in-frame clones and leaves some out. The sample has roughly 2,000,000 clones, around 93% seen once.

This chain joins TRBV29-1 and TRBJ2-5; 11 positions match TRBD2. This TCR derives from a man aged 18 to 30 in good health. Some clones in this sample may be carry-over from other donors' samples. The specimen sequenced was naive CD8+ T cells from PBMCs. CDR3: CSVKASGRNIETQYF. The DNA for the CDR3 is TGCAGCGTTAAGGCTAGCGGGAGGAACATTGAGACCCAGTACTTC.